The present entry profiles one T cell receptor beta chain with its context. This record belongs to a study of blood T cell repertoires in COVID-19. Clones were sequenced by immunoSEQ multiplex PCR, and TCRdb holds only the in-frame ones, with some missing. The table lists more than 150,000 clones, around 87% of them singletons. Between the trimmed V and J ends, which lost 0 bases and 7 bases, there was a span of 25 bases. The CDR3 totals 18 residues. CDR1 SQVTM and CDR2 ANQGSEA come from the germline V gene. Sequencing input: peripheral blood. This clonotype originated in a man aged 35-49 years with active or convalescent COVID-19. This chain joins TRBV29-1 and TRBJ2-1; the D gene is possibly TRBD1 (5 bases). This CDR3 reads CSVEDRFRPKGAGNEQFF. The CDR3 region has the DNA TGCAGCGTTGAAGATCGGTTCCGGCCGAAAGGGGCTGGGAATGAGCAGTTCTTC.